The 17 T cell receptor beta chains listed next were all sequenced from one sample in a study of identical twins. TCRdb re-derived calls from the 5' RACE reads in MiXCR, one entry per CDR3 protein. The sample has roughly 1,500,000 distinct CDR3 sequences, under 35% seen once. The sample consisted of cord blood. These receptors were collected from a newborn girl in good health.

The genes are TRBV12-3 or TRBV12-4 and TRBJ1-4; 7 nucleotides line up with TRBD1. With V trimmed by 7 bases and J by 10 bases, 9 bases remained unmatched. The CDR3 is 13 residues long. The CDR3 DNA reads TGTGCCAGCACCCCAAGACAGGGCGGAAAACTGTTTTTT. Translation gives CASTPRQGGKLFF.

This clonotype came up a few times. The gene calls are TRBV18 and TRBJ2-5; TRBD1 agrees at 7 bases. V lost 1 base and J lost 1; bases outside the gene matches: 3. This CDR3 region has 15 residues. Germline CDR1 and CDR2: KGHSH and LQKENI. As DNA, the CDR3 is TGTGCCAGCTCACCACTTAGGACAGGCCAAGAGACCCAGTACTTC. Residues: CASSPLRTGQETQYF.

The J gene is TRBJ1-5, the V gene TRBV24-1; no clear D. The V and J ends lost 1 base and 5 bases respectively, with 14 bases between them. The CDR3 sequence is 16 residues long. Germline loops: CDR1 KGHDR, CDR2 SFDVKD. CDR3 bases: TGTGCCACCAGTGATTTTCGCAGAGGCTCTTATCAGCCCCAGCATTTT. It codes for CATSDFRRGSYQPQHF.

The chain joins TRBV28 to TRBJ2-3, with D tentatively TRBD2 (5 bases). CDR1 is MDHEN, CDR2 SYDVKM, per germline. V lost 6 bases to trimming and J lost 7 bases, with 20 bases between them. CDR3 length: 15 amino acids. CDR3 bases: TGTGCCAGCAGGGTAGACGGACTTTCAGGAAATACGCAGTATTTT. Amino acids: CASRVDGLSGNTQYF.

The rearrangement joins TRBV5-6 to TRBJ1-5; possible D gene TRBD1, 5 bases. There are 18 residues in the CDR3. The germline CDR1 and CDR2 sequences are SGHDT and YYEEEE. With 0 bases removed from V and 2 bases from J, the gap between germline ends came to 18 bases. Written as DNA, the CDR3 is TGTGCCAGCAGCTTGGAGACCCACGGGACCCAAGGCAATCAGCCCCAGCATTTT. It specifies CASSLETHGTQGNQPQHF. Full variable domain (missing parts from reference TRBV5-6 and TRBJ1-5): DAGVTQSPTHLIKTRGQQVTLRCSPKSGHDTVSWYQQALGQGPQFIFQYYEEEERQRGNFPDRFSGHQFPNYSSELNVNALLLGDSALYLCASSLETHGTQGNQPQHFGDGTRLSIL.

J is TRBJ2-3 and V is TRBV3-1; possibly TRBD2 for D (5 bases). The CDR3 is 14 amino acids. Trimming left V 2 bases short and J 4 bases short, with 10 bases between. CDR1 and CDR2 from the germline V gene are LGHDT and YNNKEL (reference sequence). The CDR3, as DNA: TGTGCCAGCAGCCAATTGAAGGGAGCAGATACGCAGTATTTT. Translating gives CASSQLKGADTQYF.

The rearrangement links TRBV30 to TRBJ1-1; D ambiguous. With 2 bases removed from V and 1 base from J, the gap between germline ends came to 5 bases. This CDR3 has 12 residues. CDR1 is GTSNPN, CDR2 SVGIG, per germline (reference sequence). CDR3 nucleotides: TGTGCCTGGAGTAACAAGAACACTGAAGCTTTCTTT. Translating gives CAWSNKNTEAFF.

This clonotype appeared a few times. V gene TRBV3-1 combines with J gene TRBJ2-7; D possibly corresponds to TRBD2 (6 bases). There are 15 residues in the CDR3. CDR1 is LGHDT and CDR2 is YNNKEL in the germline V gene (reference sequence). The V gene lost 2 bases and the J gene lost 3 bases, with 14 bases spanning the gap. The CDR3 protein is CASSQIRTGGYEQYF. The CDR3, as DNA: TGTGCCAGCAGCCAAATTCGGACCGGGGGCTACGAGCAGTACTTC.

This clonotype turned up a few times. The chain combines TRBV20-1 with TRBJ1-2; no definite D call. The CDR3 is 13 amino acids. Trimming left V 3 bases short and J 3 bases short, with 11 bases between. CDR1 and CDR2 from the germline V gene are DFQATT and SNEGSKA (reference sequence). For the CDR3, the DNA is TGCAGTGCTAGGGGAGGAGGGCACTATGGCTACACCTTC. As protein: CSARGGGHYGYTF.

The rearrangement links TRBV10-2 to TRBJ2-1; TRBD1 aligns across 9 bases. V gave up 8 bases and J gave up 10 bases; unmatched junction bases: 9. The germline gives CDR1 WSHSY, CDR2 SAAADI. The CDR3 contains 13 residues. Here the CDR3 DNA reads TGCGCCAGCCGGGGACAGGGAGTGTGGGAGCAGTTCTTC. Protein product: CASRGQGVWEQFF.

As regards this clonotype: A read error may produce the germline difference seen at one junction end. The chain couples TRBV7-2 to TRBJ2-7; D not resolved. The CDR3 covers 15 residues. Germline lookup yields CDR1 SGHTA and CDR2 FQGNSA. CDR3: CASSLASERYNEQYF. The CDR3 nucleotides read TGTGCCAGCAGTTTAGCCTCCGAGAGGTACAATGAGCAGTACTTC.

There are a few counts of this clonotype. The V call is TRBV5-1, the J call TRBJ1-6; no reliable D call. CDR1 is SGHRS and CDR2 is YFSETQ in the germline V gene. The CDR3 loop spans 15 amino acids. The V and J ends lost 4 bases and 9 bases respectively, with 17 bases between them. The CDR3 nucleotides are TGCGCCAGCAGCCTACGACGGGGAGAGAGTTCACCCCTCCACTTT. It codes for CASSLRRGESSPLHF.

The chain employs TRBV6-1 and TRBJ1-1; D might be TRBD1 (5 bases). V was trimmed by 3 bases and J by 5 bases, leaving 10 bases between them. This CDR3 has 13 residues. Looked up from germline, CDR1 is MNHNS and CDR2 is SASEGT. CDR3 sequence: CASSEAGLTEAFF. The CDR3 bases are TGTGCCAGCAGTGAGGCAGGGTTAACTGAAGCTTTCTTT.

The chain employs TRBV20-1 and TRBJ2-7, with 7 bases aligning to TRBD2. CDR3 length: 13 residues. Trimming took 3 bases from V and 3 from J; bases not matched to a gene: 5. Germline CDR1 is DFQATT and CDR2 is SNEGSKA (reference sequence). CDR3 DNA: TGCAGTGCTAGGACTAGCAAGGACTACGAGCAGTACTTC. This gives the protein CSARTSKDYEQYF.

The rearrangement uses TRBV14 and TRBJ2-7; D possibly uses TRBD1 or TRBD2 (5 bases each). Germline CDR1 and CDR2: SGHDN and FVKESK. The CDR3 is 16 amino acids. Trimming removed 4 bases at V and 3 bases at J, with 19 bases between. In DNA form, the CDR3 reads TGTGCCAGCAGCCCGGGACGGACCCGCTACGGCTACGAGCAGTACTTC. This translates into CASSPGRTRYGYEQYF.

This sequence joins TRBV24-1 and TRBJ2-5; 9 bases align to TRBD1. The assigned J gene may be wrong: the sequence end matches TRBJ2-1 better. This CDR3 has 18 residues. The germline gives CDR1 KGHDR, CDR2 SFDVKD. The CDR3 spells CATSESRDRALQGETQFF. The CDR3 DNA reads TGTGCCACCAGTGAGTCCCGGGACAGGGCCCTGCAGGGAGAGACCCAGTTCTTC.

The chain is built from TRBV24-1 and TRBJ2-5; tentatively, D is TRBD2 (6 bases). The germline V gene has CDR1 KGHDR and CDR2 SFDVKD. Between the trimmed V and J ends, which lost 5 bases and 11 bases, there was a span of 17 bases. This CDR3 has 13 amino acids. CDR3 sequence: CATSAGVYNEQYF. The CDR3, as DNA: TGTGCCACCAGTGCGGGAGTTTACAATGAGCAGTACTTC.